The following is a T cell receptor (beta chain) sequence with its context. Its cognate antigen is unknown. The data are from a study of OX40 agonist ivuxolimab in advanced cancers. Study overall: Eligibility rules accepted prior anti-PD-1, anti-PD-L1 or anti-CTLA-4 therapy, and approximately 40% had some. Study-level results: The investigators did not determine what antigen specificity the expanded peripheral T cells had.

Repertoires were generated with immunoSEQ multiplex PCR, while TCRdb's copy carries only in-frame clones and drops some. The sample holds around 72,000 clones, approximately 92% seen once. This CDR3 spans 16 amino acids. Germline CDR1 reads SGHTA; CDR2 reads FQGNSA. Trimming cost V 4 bases and J 6 bases; bases outside gene matches: 12. The starting material was CD4+ or CD8+ T cells sorted from blood, obtained in a trial of the OX40 agonist ivuxolimab. The source of this sequence is an adult with an advanced solid tumor such as melanoma, head and neck, liver or kidney cancer. This chain links TRBV7-2 with TRBJ2-7; TRBD2 matches 10 bases. CDR3 residues: CASSSASGTSAIEQYF. CDR3 in DNA: TGTGCCAGCAGCTCCGCCTCCGGGACTAGCGCAATCGAGCAGTACTTC. Using reference TRBV7-2 and TRBJ2-7 for the parts outside the CDR3, the full variable domain is GAGVSQSPSNKVTEKGKDVELRCDPISGHTALYWYRQSLGQGLEFLIYFQGNSAPDKSGLPSDRFSAERTGGSVSTLTIQRTQQEDSAVYLCASSSASGTSAIEQYFGPGTRLTVT.